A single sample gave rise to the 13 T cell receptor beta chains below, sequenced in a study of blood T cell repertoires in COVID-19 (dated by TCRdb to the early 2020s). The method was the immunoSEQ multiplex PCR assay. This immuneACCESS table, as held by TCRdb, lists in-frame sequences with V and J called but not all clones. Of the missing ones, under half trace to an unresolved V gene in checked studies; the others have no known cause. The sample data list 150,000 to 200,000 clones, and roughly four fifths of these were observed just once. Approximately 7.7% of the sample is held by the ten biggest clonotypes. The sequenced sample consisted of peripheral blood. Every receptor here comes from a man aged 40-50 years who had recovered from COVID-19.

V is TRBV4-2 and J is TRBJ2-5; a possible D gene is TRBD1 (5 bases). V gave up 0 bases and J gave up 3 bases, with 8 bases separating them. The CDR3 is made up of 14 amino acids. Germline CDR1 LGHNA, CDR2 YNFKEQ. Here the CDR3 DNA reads TGTGCCAGCAGCCAAGAAGAAGGGGAAGAGACCCAGTACTTC. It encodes CASSQEEGEETQYF.

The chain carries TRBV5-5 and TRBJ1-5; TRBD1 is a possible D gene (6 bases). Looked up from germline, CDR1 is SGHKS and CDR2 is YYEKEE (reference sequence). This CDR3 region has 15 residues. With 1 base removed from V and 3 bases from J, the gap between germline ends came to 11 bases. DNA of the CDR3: TGTGCCAGCAGCTTGACGGGACAAAACAATCAGCCCCAGCATTTT. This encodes CASSLTGQNNQPQHF.

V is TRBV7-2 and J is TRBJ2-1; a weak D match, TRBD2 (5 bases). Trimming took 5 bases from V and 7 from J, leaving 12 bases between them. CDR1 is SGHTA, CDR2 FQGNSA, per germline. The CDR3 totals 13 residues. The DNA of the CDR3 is TGTGCCAGCAGCCCCGAGGGCCCGAATGAGCAGTTCTTC. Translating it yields CASSPEGPNEQFF.

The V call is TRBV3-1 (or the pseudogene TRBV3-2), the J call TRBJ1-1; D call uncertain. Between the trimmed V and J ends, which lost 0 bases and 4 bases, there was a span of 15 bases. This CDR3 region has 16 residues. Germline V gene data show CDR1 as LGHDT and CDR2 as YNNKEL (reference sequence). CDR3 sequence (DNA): TGTGCCAGCAGCCAAGACGAGGGAAGGTCGGTCACTGAAGCTTTCTTT. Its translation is CASSQDEGRSVTEAFF.

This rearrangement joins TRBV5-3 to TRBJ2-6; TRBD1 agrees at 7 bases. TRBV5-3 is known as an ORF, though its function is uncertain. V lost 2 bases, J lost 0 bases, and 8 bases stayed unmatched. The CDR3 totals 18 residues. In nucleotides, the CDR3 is TGTGCCAGAAGCTTCGACAGGGATCAATTCTCTGGGGCCAACGTCCTGACTTTC. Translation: CARSFDRDQFSGANVLTF.

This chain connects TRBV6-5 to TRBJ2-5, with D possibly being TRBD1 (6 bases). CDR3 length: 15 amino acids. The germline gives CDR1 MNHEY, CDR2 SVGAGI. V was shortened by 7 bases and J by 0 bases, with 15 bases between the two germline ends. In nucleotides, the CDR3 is TGTGCCAGCAAACAGGGAGCCACCCACCAAGAGACCCAGTACTTC. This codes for CASKQGATHQETQYF.

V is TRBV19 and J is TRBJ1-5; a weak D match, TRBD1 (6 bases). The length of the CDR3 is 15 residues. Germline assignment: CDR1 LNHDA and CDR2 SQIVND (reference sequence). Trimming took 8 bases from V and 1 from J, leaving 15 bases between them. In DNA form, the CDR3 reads TGTGCCAGTGCCGCGGGGGCTAGGAGCAATCAGCCCCAGCATTTT. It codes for CASAAGARSNQPQHF.

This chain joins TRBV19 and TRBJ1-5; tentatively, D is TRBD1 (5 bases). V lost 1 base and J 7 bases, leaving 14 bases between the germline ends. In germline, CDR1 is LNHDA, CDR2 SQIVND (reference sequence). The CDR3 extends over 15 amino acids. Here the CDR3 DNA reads TGTGCCAGTAGTATAGTTGTGGGCCGGGGGCAGCCCCAGCATTTT. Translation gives CASSIVVGRGQPQHF.

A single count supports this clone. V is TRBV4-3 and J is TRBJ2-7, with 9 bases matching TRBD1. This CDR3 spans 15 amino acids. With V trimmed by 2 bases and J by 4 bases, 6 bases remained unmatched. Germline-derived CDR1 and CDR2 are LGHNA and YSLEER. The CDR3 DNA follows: TGCGCCAGCAGCCAACAGGACAGGGGCGAATACGAGCAGTACTTC. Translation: CASSQQDRGEYEQYF.

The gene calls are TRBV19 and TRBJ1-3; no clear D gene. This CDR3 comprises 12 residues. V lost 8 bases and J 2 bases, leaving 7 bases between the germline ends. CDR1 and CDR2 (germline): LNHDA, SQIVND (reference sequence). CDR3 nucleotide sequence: TGTGCCAGTGGAGGGCCTGGAAACACCATATATTTT. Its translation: CASGGPGNTIYF.

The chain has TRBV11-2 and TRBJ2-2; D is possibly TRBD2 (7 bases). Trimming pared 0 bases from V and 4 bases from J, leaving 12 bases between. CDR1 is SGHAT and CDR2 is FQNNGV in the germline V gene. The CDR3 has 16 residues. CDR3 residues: CASSLERGEGTGELFF. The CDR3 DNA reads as TGTGCCAGCAGCTTAGAAAGGGGGGAGGGCACCGGGGAGCTGTTTTTT.

CDR3 nucleotide sequence: TGTGCCAGCAGCTATCAGAGGGCCTCCTACGAGCAGTACTTC. Amino acids: CASSYQRASYEQYF. This chain joins TRBV11-2 and TRBJ2-7; a possible D gene is TRBD2 (5 bases). The CDR3 is 14 residues long. Germline CDR1 and CDR2: SGHAT and FQNNGV. Deletions cut 4 bases from V and 0 bases from J, with 10 bases between.

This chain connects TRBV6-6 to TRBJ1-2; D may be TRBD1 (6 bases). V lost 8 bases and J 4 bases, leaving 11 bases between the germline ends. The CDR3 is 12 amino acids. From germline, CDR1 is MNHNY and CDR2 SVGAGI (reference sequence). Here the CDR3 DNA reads TGTGCCAGCTCAGAAGGGGGCTATGGCTACACCTTC. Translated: CASSEGGYGYTF.